This T cell receptor beta chain was retrieved from a study of Ad26.COV2.S vaccination and SARS-CoV-2 variants. About the research overall: Within the COV1001 Ad26.COV2.S trial arm, the donor was enrolled. Study conclusions and caveats: The analyses of TCR breadth and depth may have understated the size of total T cell responses. Vaccine and placebo recipients had similar non-spike TCR breadth.

Treatment indicated: approximately 18 received Ad26.COV2.S at low or high dose, single or two shots; five or six received placebo; per-sample allocation not given. Sampling occurred on day 63 after the first vaccine or placebo injection. Adults aged 18-55 years in Boston included the donor. Assay used: immunoSEQ multiplex PCR; TCRdb lists only in-frame clones, some missing. The sample records 350,000 to 400,000 clones, around nine tenths being singletons. Concerning this clone: Its antigen is not identified.

This TCR derives from a person between 18 and 65 years old who received the Ad26.COV2.S COVID-19 vaccine or a placebo. Sample: peripheral blood, taken in a trial of Ad26.COV2.S vaccine versus placebo.

CDR3 amino acids: CASRGGGIPNYGYTF. In DNA form, the CDR3 reads TGTGCCAGCAGAGGGGGCGGAATACCTAACTATGGCTACACCTTC. The chain has TRBV25-1 and TRBJ1-2; 7 bases are a match to TRBD1. Germline CDR1 reads MGHDK; CDR2 reads SYGVNS. The CDR3 has 15 amino acids. V dropped 6 bases and J dropped 0; count of bases not matched to a gene: 7.